These 22 T cell receptor beta chains originate from one sample sequenced in a study of cytomegalovirus exposure and HLA in healthy donors. The PCR used 60 Vbeta and 13 Jbeta primers. Data came from immunoSEQ multiplex PCR; TCRdb stores just in-frame clones and leaves some out. The sample records 200,000 to 250,000 clones, 70% to 80% being singletons. The sequenced material came from PBMCs. The receptors derive from a male donor in good health and CMV-seronegative.

This chain uses TRBV19 with TRBJ2-2, with D maybe TRBD1 (6 bases). V lost 6 bases to trimming and J lost 1 base, with 9 bases between them. CDR3 length equals 14 residues. Looked up from germline, CDR1 is LNHDA and CDR2 is SQIVND (reference sequence). The DNA of the CDR3 is TGTGCCAGTAGGAAAGGGGGGAACACCGGGGAGCTGTTTTTT. As protein: CASRKGGNTGELFF.

V is TRBV7-9 and J is TRBJ2-7, with D perhaps matching TRBD1 (5 bases). This CDR3 comprises 13 residues. The germline V and J ends were trimmed by 5 bases and 4 bases, with 12 bases remaining between them. Germline-derived CDR1 and CDR2 are SEHNR and FQNEAQ (reference sequence). CDR3 sequence: CASSPQTAYEQYF. Here the CDR3 DNA reads TGTGCCAGCAGCCCGCAGACAGCGTACGAGCAGTACTTC.

The chain joins TRBV18 to TRBJ1-1; the D is unclear. Germline CDR1 KGHSH, CDR2 LQKENI. CDR3 length: 13 residues. The ends were cut back, 2 bases at V and 1 base at J, with 5 bases in the middle. CDR3 in amino acids: CASSPSSNTEAFF. In DNA form, the CDR3 reads TGTGCCAGCTCACCATCCTCGAACACTGAAGCTTTCTTT.

The chain recombines TRBV6-6 with TRBJ1-2; D gene unclear. In germline, CDR1 is MNHNY, CDR2 SVGAGI (reference sequence). V dropped 4 bases and J dropped 0 bases, with 9 bases sitting between them. CDR3 size: 14 residues. The CDR3 sequence: CASSSEGSNYGYTF. The CDR3 DNA reads as TGTGCCAGCAGTTCGGAGGGATCTAACTATGGCTACACCTTC.

This clone occurred once. The rearrangement uses TRBV4-2 and TRBJ1-6, with D perhaps matching TRBD1 (6 bases). Trimming took 4 bases from V and 7 from J, leaving 14 bases between them. This CDR3 region has 15 residues. From germline, CDR1 is LGHNA and CDR2 YNFKEQ. CDR3 sequence: CASSLVAGDNSPLHF. CDR3 in DNA: TGTGCCAGCAGCCTAGTGGCAGGGGACAATTCACCCCTCCACTTT.

V is TRBV7-6 and J is TRBJ1-5; 9 bases align to TRBD1. There are 20 residues in the CDR3. Germline V gene lookup returns CDR1 SGHVS and CDR2 FNYEAQ. V gave up 5 bases and J gave up 0 bases; unmatched junction bases: 17. CDR3 sequence reads: CASSHLPGQGPPYSNQPQHF. In nucleotides, the CDR3 is TGTGCCAGCAGCCACCTACCGGGACAGGGCCCTCCTTATAGCAATCAGCCCCAGCATTTT.

CDR3 region: CASSSRGIYEQYF. CDR3 in DNA: TGTGCCAGCAGCTCCAGGGGAATCTACGAGCAGTACTTC. The gene calls are TRBV5-6 and TRBJ2-5, with D perhaps TRBD1 (6 bases). The end of the DNA aligns better with TRBJ2-7, so the J call may be wrong. From germline, CDR1 is SGHDT and CDR2 YYEEEE. The CDR3 runs to 13 residues.

This chain links TRBV5-1 with TRBJ2-3; TRBD1 aligns across 7 bases. The CDR3 runs to 14 residues. Germline CDR1 SGHRS, CDR2 YFSETQ. Trimming took 0 bases from V and 7 from J; bases not matched to a gene: 5. The CDR3 loop reads CASSLDDRVNTQYF. The CDR3 bases are TGCGCCAGCAGCTTGGACGACAGGGTAAATACGCAGTATTTT.

The chain links TRBV6-1 to TRBJ2-7, with D tentatively TRBD2 (6 bases). Germline CDR1 MNHNS, CDR2 SASEGT. The CDR3 covers 13 residues. V lost 5 bases and J lost 5, with 13 bases in between. CDR3 DNA sequence: TGTGCCAGCAGTTTTGACTGGGGGGACGAGCAGTACTTC. Amino acid sequence: CASSFDWGDEQYF.

V and J are TRBV7-9 and TRBJ1-1, with TRBD1 matching over 9 bases. V lost 3 bases to trimming and J lost 6 bases; unmatched junction nucleotides: 5. CDR3 length equals 14 residues. Germline loops: CDR1 SEHNR, CDR2 FQNEAQ (reference sequence). CDR3 amino acids: CASSLGQGSAEAFF. CDR3 nucleotide sequence: TGTGCCAGCAGCTTGGGACAGGGAAGCGCTGAAGCTTTCTTT.

In this sample, this clone turned up once. This rearrangement joins TRBV10-1 to TRBJ2-1, with D perhaps matching TRBD2 (5 bases). CDR3 length equals 16 residues. The V gene lost 4 bases and the J gene lost 2 bases, with 15 bases spanning the gap. Germline V lookup: CDR1 WNHNN, CDR2 SYGVQD (reference sequence). Here the CDR3 reads CASSARRAAAYNEQFF. The CDR3 nucleotides are TGCGCCAGCAGTGCCAGACGAGCGGCCGCCTACAATGAGCAGTTCTTC.

The chain has TRBV7-9 and TRBJ2-7; 7 bases match TRBD1. V lost 4 bases and J lost 2; bases outside the gene matches: 14. Germline V lookup: CDR1 SEHNR, CDR2 FQNEAQ (reference sequence). There are 17 residues in the CDR3. CDR3 amino acids: CASSSQAGTAITYEQYF. The CDR3 nucleotides are TGTGCCAGCAGCTCCCAAGCCGGGACAGCAATTACCTACGAGCAGTACTTC.

V gene TRBV5-1 combines with J gene TRBJ2-3; 10 bases line up with TRBD2. The CDR3 has 16 amino acids. The V gene's germline CDR1 is SGHRS and CDR2 YFSETQ. V was clipped by 5 bases and J by 0 bases; unmatched bases: 6. The CDR3 loop reads CASRRTSGVSTDTQYF. The CDR3 nucleotides read TGCGCCAGCAGACGAACTAGCGGGGTTAGCACAGATACGCAGTATTTT. The variable domain in full, with the rest retrieved from reference TRBV5-1 and TRBJ2-3, is KAGVTQTPRYLIKTRGQQVTLSCSPISGHRSVSWYQQTPGQGLQFLFEYFSETQRNKGNFPGRFSGRQFSNSRSEMNVSTLELGDSALYLCASRRTSGVSTDTQYFGPGTRLTVL.

The chain joins TRBV2 to TRBJ2-3; 8 nucleotides line up with TRBD2. The CDR3 is 15 residues long. The V segment lost 6 bases and the J segment 0 bases; nucleotides outside the gene matches: 5. Germline CDR1 is SNHLY and CDR2 is FYNNEI. The CDR3 region is CASSSSGFSTDTQYF. CDR3 nucleotide sequence: TGTGCCAGCAGCTCTAGCGGGTTTAGCACAGATACGCAGTATTTT.

The chain links TRBV4-1 to TRBJ2-3; D gene unclear. The germline V and J ends were trimmed by 4 bases and 6 bases, with 5 bases remaining between them. Per the germline V gene, CDR1 is MGHRA and CDR2 is YSYEKL. The CDR3 spans 11 residues. CDR3 in DNA: TGCGCCAGCAGCCGAGCTGATACGCAGTATTTT. As protein: CASSRADTQYF.

The chain joins TRBV28 to TRBJ1-5; TRBD1 matches at 7 bases. Germline values: CDR1 MDHEN, CDR2 SYDVKM. The V and J ends lost 2 bases and 6 bases, in that order; junction bases with no gene match: 4. The CDR3 runs to 14 residues. The CDR3 DNA reads as TGTGCCAGCAGTTTAGACAGGGCGGGTCAGCCCCAGCATTTT. Translated: CASSLDRAGQPQHF. The whole variable domain, remainder taken from reference TRBV28 and TRBJ1-5, is DVKVTQSSRYLVKRTGEKVFLECVQDMDHENMFWYRQDPGLGLRLIYFSYDVKMKEKGDIPEGYSVSREKKERFSLILESASTNQTSMYLCASSLDRAGQPQHFGDGTRLSIL.

The rearrangement uses TRBV2 and TRBJ2-7; TRBD1 matches at 12 bases. Germline V gives CDR1 SNHLY, CDR2 FYNNEI. V lost 10 bases and J lost 6; bases outside the gene matches: 10. The CDR3 covers 14 residues. CDR3 region: CATRGQGAIGEQYF. CDR3 nucleotide sequence: TGTGCCACTCGGGGACAGGGGGCGATTGGCGAGCAGTACTTC.

The chain carries TRBV27 and TRBJ2-3; TRBD1 agrees at 11 bases. The V segment lost 4 bases and the J segment 0 bases; nucleotides outside the gene matches: 6. The germline V gene encodes CDR1 MNHEY and CDR2 SMNVEV (reference sequence). This CDR3 comprises 17 residues. The CDR3 DNA sequence: TGTGCCAGCAGTTCCGGGACAGGGGGATACAGCACAGATACGCAGTATTTT. It codes for CASSSGTGGYSTDTQYF.

The gene calls are TRBV5-1 and TRBJ2-3; 7 bases align to TRBD2. Germline-derived CDR1 and CDR2 are SGHRS and YFSETQ. This CDR3 has 14 residues. Germline trimming cut 0 bases from V and 4 bases from J; bases unmatched to any gene: 2. The CDR3 protein is CASSLGGSSDTQYF. In DNA, the CDR3 is TGCGCCAGCAGCTTGGGCGGGAGCTCAGATACGCAGTATTTT.

The chain couples TRBV9 to TRBJ2-1; the match to TRBD2 covers 10 bases. Germline V gene sequence: CDR1 SGDLS, CDR2 YYNGEE. CDR3 size: 15 residues. Trimming at V came to 7 bases and at J to 0 bases, leaving 4 bases not matched to a gene. The CDR3 sequence is CASSTSGASYNEQFF. The DNA of the CDR3 is TGTGCCAGCTCTACTAGCGGGGCCTCCTACAATGAGCAGTTCTTC.

The genes are TRBV11-2 and TRBJ2-1; TRBD2 agrees at 7 bases. The CDR3 loop spans 18 amino acids. CDR1 is SGHAT and CDR2 is FQNNGV in the germline V gene. Losses at the gene ends were 6 bases for V and 6 bases for J; bases not matched to a gene: 20. The DNA of the CDR3 is TGTGCCAGCAGTTTCCGTACTCCGGAGGGGAGGGTGGTCAATGAGCAGTTCTTC. Protein product: CASSFRTPEGRVVNEQFF.

This clone turned up a few times. The chain has TRBV19 and TRBJ2-1; 7 positions match TRBD1. V dropped 1 base and J dropped 4; count of bases not matched to a gene: 7. The CDR3 runs to 16 residues. Germline assignment: CDR1 LNHDA and CDR2 SQIVND (reference sequence). The CDR3 bases are TGTGCCAGTAGTATAGTTAGCCGGGACAGTTACAATGAGCAGTTCTTC. It codes for CASSIVSRDSYNEQFF.